These T cell receptor beta chains were read from a single sample in a study of shared clonotypes between healthy human individuals. Assay: immunoSEQ multiplex PCR; the TCRdb copy retains only in-frame clones and omits some. Here the sample spans about 2.1 million clones, 90% to 95% being singletons. The sequenced material came from naive CD8+ T cells from PBMCs. Source of these receptors: a man younger than 35 in good health. Some clones in this sample may be carry-over from other donors' samples. The CDR3 runs from the conserved cysteine through the conserved F or W. D genes are given only for firm matches. Size is omitted from some rows. Given values are once, few, many or a class for expanded clones.

NA | NA | TRBJ1-1 | TRBV28 | TGTGCCAGCAGTTTGGCGACAGGCCTCGGCACTGAAGCTTTCTTT | CASSLATGLGTEAFF
NA | NA | TRBJ2-3 | TRBV27 | TGTGCCAGCAGTTTTTATGTGGGAGCAGATACGCAGTATTTT | CASSFYVGADTQYF
once | NA | TRBJ1-5 | TRBV11-2 | TGTGCCAGCAGCGGCGGTCCCGGTCCCAATCAGCCCCAGCATTTT | CASSGGPGPNQPQHF
NA | NA | TRBJ2-2 | TRBV7-2 | TGTGCCAGCAGCCCCCGAGATCCGGTGAACACCGGGGAGCTGTTTTTT | CASSPRDPVNTGELFF
NA | NA | TRBJ2-2 | TRBV30 | TGTGCCTGGAGTGTTGGTTATCCCGGGGAGCTGTTTTTT | CAWSVGYPGELFF
NA | TRBD2 | TRBJ2-1 | TRBV7-9 | TGTGCCAGCAGCGAAAGCGGGAGGCCCTACAATGAGCAGTTCTTC | CASSESGRPYNEQFF
once | NA | TRBJ2-7 | TRBV5-1 | TGCGCCAGCAGCTTGGCCATAGCAGGGAGGGGGTCCTACGAGCAGTACTTC | CASSLAIAGRGSYEQYF
NA | TRBD2 | TRBJ2-5 | TRBV6-5 | TGTGCCAGCAGCCTCGGACTAGCGGGAGGGCAGACCCAGTACTTC | CASSLGLAGGQTQYF
NA | TRBD1 | TRBJ1-4 | TRBV7-9 | TGTGCCAGCAGCCCTCCCGGGACAGAGAATGAAAAACTGTTTTTT | CASSPPGTENEKLFF
NA | TRBD2 | TRBJ2-2 | TRBV7-9 | TGTGCCAGCAGCTTAGGCGGGAGACTCACCGGGGAGCTGTTTTTT | CASSLGGRLTGELFF
NA | TRBD1 | TRBJ2-7 | TRBV5-4 | TGTGCCAGCAGCTTGGCCACCGGGACAGAAAGCTCCTACGAGCAGTACTTC | CASSLATGTESSYEQYF
NA | NA | TRBJ2-2 | TRBV27 | TGTGCCAGCAGTTTAGCTCCCCCAGGGTTCAATGCCGGGGAGCTGTTTTTT | CASSLAPPGFNAGELFF
NA | NA | TRBJ2-7 | TRBV7-9 | TGTGCCCTTGCGCCCTACGAGCAGTACTTC | CALAPYEQYF
NA | NA | TRBJ1-2 | TRBV5-1 | TGCGCCAGCAGCTTGGGCGAATTGAGGTATGGCTACACCTTC | CASSLGELRYGYTF
NA | NA | TRBJ2-5 | TRBV7-3 | TGTGCCAGCAGCTTAGAGGGTTTCACTAGCCCAGAGACCCAGTACTTC | CASSLEGFTSPETQYF
NA | NA | TRBJ1-2 | TRBV2 | TGTGCCAGCAGGGACAGAACTAACTATGGCTACACCTTC | CASRDRTNYGYTF
NA | NA | TRBJ1-3 | TRBV10-3 | TGTGCCATCGGTGAGTCCTCTGGAAACACCATATATTTT | CAIGESSGNTIYF
NA | TRBD1 | TRBJ2-1 | TRBV7-3 | TGTGCCAGCAGCTTAAGTCCCGGACAGGGGGCAACCAATGAGCAGTTCTTC | CASSLSPGQGATNEQFF
NA | NA | TRBJ2-7 | TRBV4-2 | TGTGCCAGCAGCCAAGAGGGTGGCCCCGGGGTACCCTACGAGCAGTACTTC | CASSQEGGPGVPYEQYF
NA | NA | TRBJ2-7 | TRBV27 | TGTGCCAGCGGCTCCATGGGCGAGCAGTACTTC | CASGSMGEQYF
NA | NA | TRBJ2-7 | TRBV11-2 | TGTGCCAGCAGCTCCGGGGAAGCGAACCCTACCTACGAGCAGTACTTC | CASSSGEANPTYEQYF
once | NA | TRBJ1-2 | TRBV15 | TGTGCCACCAGCAGTCTGCAGGACTATGGCTACACCTTC | CATSSLQDYGYTF
NA | TRBD1 | TRBJ2-7 | TRBV19 | TGTGCCAGTACCTACGGACAGGGGGAGCAGTACTTC | CASTYGQGEQYF
NA | NA | TRBJ2-7 | TRBV9 | TGTGCCAGCAGCGTGGGGGACAAACCCTACGAGCAGTACTTC | CASSVGDKPYEQYF
NA | TRBD2 | TRBJ2-5 | TRBV27 | TGTGCCAGCAGTCCCGGACTAGCGGGAGTCCCAGAGACCCAGTACTTC | CASSPGLAGVPETQYF
NA | TRBD1 | TRBJ2-7 | TRBV27 | TGTGCCAGCAGTGCCGACAGGGCCCCCTTCGAGCAGTACTTC | CASSADRAPFEQYF
NA | NA | TRBJ2-7 | TRBV27 | TGTGCCAGCAGTTTATCAGGGAACGAGCAGTACTTC | CASSLSGNEQYF
once | TRBD1 | TRBJ1-2 | TRBV30 | TGTGCCTGGAGCAGGAGCTACTGGGACAGACCTAACTATGGCTACACCTTC | CAWSRSYWDRPNYGYTF
NA | TRBD2 | TRBJ2-3 | TRBV7-2 | TGTGCCAGCCTAAATCCGGGGCGGGGGACAGATACGCAGTATTTT | CASLNPGRGTDTQYF
NA | NA | TRBJ1-1 | TRBV7-2 | TGTGCCAGCAGTCATAGGGAGCGGGTGACCACTGAAGCTTTCTTT | CASSHRERVTTEAFF
few | NA | TRBJ2-5 | TRBV18 | TGTGCCAGCTCACCACGGGGGGTCGGGGAGACCCAGTACTTC | CASSPRGVGETQYF
NA | NA | TRBJ2-7 | TRBV7-9 | TGTGCCAGCAGCTCCTATCAGGAAGGGAACCCCGGCTTGGACTTC | CASSSYQEGNPGLDF
once | TRBD1 | TRBJ2-7 | TRBV11-1 | TGTGCCAGCAGCTGGACAGGGGGGAGCGAGCAGTACTTC | CASSWTGGSEQYF
NA | TRBD1 | TRBJ2-1 | TRBV7-8 | TGTGCCAGCAGCTTTCCAGGGGGTTCCTACAATGAGCAGTTCTTC | CASSFPGGSYNEQFF
NA | TRBD1 | TRBJ2-1 | TRBV5-1 | TGCGCCAGCAGCCCGACGACAGGGCGCTCCTACAATGAGCAGTTCTTC | CASSPTTGRSYNEQFF
NA | NA | TRBJ1-1 | TRBV28 | TGTGCCAGCAGTTGGCGTGGGGGGGAGCGGAACACTGAAGCTTTCTTT | CASSWRGGERNTEAFF
NA | TRBD2 | TRBJ2-7 | TRBV2 | TGTGCCAGCAGAGCTTCCGGGACTAGCGGGAGCCCCTACGAGCAGTACTTC | CASRASGTSGSPYEQYF
NA | TRBD1 | TRBJ1-1 | TRBV5-1 | TGCGCCAGCAGCGTAGACAGGGCCCTAGCCTCAAACACTGAAGCTTTCTTT | CASSVDRALASNTEAFF
NA | TRBD1 | TRBJ2-5 | TRBV9 | TGTGCCAGCAGCGCCGGGACAGGGTCCCAAGAGACCCAGTACTTC | CASSAGTGSQETQYF
NA | NA | TRBJ2-7 | TRBV6-1 | TGTGCCAGCAGTGAAGTATTTGGGGACGGAGCCTACGAGCAGTACTTC | CASSEVFGDGAYEQYF
NA | NA | TRBJ1-1 | TRBV9 | TGTGCCAGCACCCCACTCGGGGCCACTGAAGCTTTCTTT | CASTPLGATEAFF
few | NA | TRBJ2-7 | TRBV30 | TGTGCCTGGAGTGCTATCGGACACTTCTACGAGCAGTACTTC | CAWSAIGHFYEQYF
few | NA | TRBJ1-1 | TRBV5-1 | TGCGCCAGCAGCTATATGAACACTGAAGCTTTCTTT | CASSYMNTEAFF
NA | NA | TRBJ2-7 | TRBV9 | TGTGCCAGCAGCGCGGGCGGGGACACCACCTACGAGCAGTACTTC | CASSAGGDTTYEQYF
NA | TRBD1 | TRBJ1-1 | TRBV4-1 | TGCGCCAGCAGCCAACTTGTTGGCACAGGGGGACAGGTTCGAGCTTTCTTT | CASSQLVGTGGQVRAFF
NA | TRBD2 | TRBJ2-1 | TRBV9 | TGTGCCAGCAGCGTGGCGGGAGTTGCCTACAATGAGCAGTTCTTC | CASSVAGVAYNEQFF
NA | TRBD1 | TRBJ1-1 | TRBV27 | TGTGCCAGCAGTCCGCAGACAGGGCCGAACACTGAAGCTTTCTTT | CASSPQTGPNTEAFF
NA | NA | TRBJ2-1 | TRBV4-1 | TGCGCCAGCAGCCAATCCCCGGTCCGCCCGTACGAGCAGTTCTTC | CASSQSPVRPYEQFF